This is a list of T cell receptor beta chains from one sample in a study of follicular helper T cells after annual influenza vaccination. This table comes from immunoSEQ multiplex PCR, and its TCRdb copy is limited to in-frame clones, with some not included. Here the sample spans approximately 800 clones, 60% to 85% being singletons. The material sequenced was CXCR5+ CD38+ circulating T follicular helper cells from blood, taken on the day of influenza vaccination. The source of these receptors is an adult who received the influenza vaccine. The CDR3 runs from the conserved cysteine through the conserved F or W. The D gene is left open where the match is weak. Part of the rows lack a size; the others show once, few, many or a class for expanded clones.

CDR3,DNA,J,V,D,size
CAWSGGGWNTEAFF,TGTGCCTGGAGCGGGGGGGGTTGGAACACTGAAGCTTTCTTT,TRBJ1-1,TRBV30,-,-
CASAKQGARGYTF,TGTGCCAGCGCCAAACAGGGGGCTCGCGGCTACACCTTC,TRBJ1-2,TRBV27,TRBD1,-
CASSRGLNQPQHF,TGTGCCAGCAGCCGAGGATTAAATCAGCCCCAGCATTTT,TRBJ1-5,TRBV11-2,-,-
CASSEFGPGATEAFF,TGTGCCAGCAGTGAATTCGGCCCTGGGGCCACTGAAGCTTTCTTT,TRBJ1-1,TRBV25-1,-,-
CASSQAAGANTDTQYF,TGCGCCAGCAGCCAAGCGGCGGGGGCCAACACAGATACGCAGTATTTT,TRBJ2-3,TRBV4-1,-,-
CASSQGAGLAYNEQFF,TGTGCCAGCAGCCAAGGAGCGGGACTAGCCTACAATGAGCAGTTCTTC,TRBJ2-1,TRBV4-2,TRBD2,-
CASSQDYTVGELFF,TGCGCCAGCAGCCAAGATTATACGGTTGGGGAGCTGTTTTTT,TRBJ2-2,TRBV4-3,-,-
CASSLWGAYGYTF,TGTGCCAGCAGCTTATGGGGGGCCTATGGCTACACCTTC,TRBJ1-2,TRBV7-2,-,-
CASSSPGQGFTDTQYF,TGTGCCAGCAGCTCGCCGGGACAGGGGTTCACAGATACGCAGTATTTT,TRBJ2-3,TRBV5-6,TRBD1,-
CASSPTANTEAFF,TGTGCCAGCTCACCTACAGCGAACACTGAAGCTTTCTTT,TRBJ1-1,TRBV18,-,-
CASSSTRAGGFWRETQYF,TGTGCCAGCAGCTCAACCAGAGCGGGGGGGTTCTGGAGAGAGACCCAGTACTTC,TRBJ2-5,TRBV7-9,TRBD2,-
CASSGTTGVGETQYF,TGCGCCAGCAGCGGAACGACAGGGGTTGGAGAGACCCAGTACTTC,TRBJ2-5,TRBV5-1,TRBD1,-
CASSLGGDTEAFF,TGCGCCAGCAGCTTGGGGGGAGACACTGAAGCTTTCTTT,TRBJ1-1,TRBV5-1,-,-
CASSLVGTGDGYTF,TGTGCCAGCAGCTTGGTTGGGACAGGGGATGGCTACACCTTC,TRBJ1-2,TRBV5-4,TRBD1,-
CASSLETGQINSPLHF,TGCGCCAGCAGCTTGGAAACGGGACAAATTAATTCACCCCTCCACTTT,TRBJ1-6,TRBV5-1,-,few
CASSVAPAGGLNEQFF,TGTGCCAGCAGCGTAGCGCCGGCGGGGGGTCTCAATGAGCAGTTCTTC,TRBJ2-1,TRBV9,TRBD2,few
CASRGGTGETQYF,TGCGCCAGCAGGGGAGGGACGGGGGAGACCCAGTACTTC,TRBJ2-5,TRBV10-2,TRBD2,-
CASSFTYSYEQYF,TGTGCCAGCAGCTTTACATACTCCTACGAGCAGTACTTC,TRBJ2-7,TRBV5-6,-,-
CAWSDRRLKYEQYF,TGTGCCTGGAGTGACAGGAGACTCAAATACGAGCAGTACTTC,TRBJ2-7,TRBV30,-,-
CASSTDRENSPLHF,TGCGCCAGCAGCACCGACAGAGAGAATTCACCCCTCCACTTT,TRBJ1-6,TRBV5-1,-,-
CAWSAGRLYSNQPQHF,TGTGCCTGGAGTGCCGGACGGCTTTATAGCAATCAGCCCCAGCATTTT,TRBJ1-5,TRBV30,-,-
CATAGTGSGNTIYF,TGTGCCACCGCCGGGACAGGGTCTGGAAACACCATATATTTT,TRBJ1-3,TRBV10-3,TRBD1,-
CASSQVGQIYEQYF,TGTGCCAGCAGCCAAGTTGGACAAATCTACGAGCAGTACTTC,TRBJ2-7,TRBV4-2,-,-
CASGDSFSYEQYF,TGTGCCAGCGGAGACAGTTTCTCCTACGAGCAGTACTTC,TRBJ2-7,TRBV5-8,-,-
CASSRGTGTTTNEKLFF,TGTGCCAGTAGTAGAGGGACAGGGACGACAACTAATGAAAAACTGTTTTTT,TRBJ1-4,TRBV19,TRBD1,-
CASSPMVVETQYF,TGTGCCAGCAGCCCCATGGTGGTAGAGACCCAGTACTTC,TRBJ2-5,TRBV11-3,-,-
CATSTGQLYGYTF,TGTGCCACCAGTACGGGACAGCTCTATGGCTACACCTTC,TRBJ1-2,TRBV15,TRBD1,-
CASSLVGTPNTEAFF,TGCGCCAGCAGCTTGGTGGGTACACCGAACACTGAAGCTTTCTTT,TRBJ1-1,TRBV5-1,-,-
CAWSVARQGINSPLHF,TGTGCCTGGAGTGTAGCAAGACAGGGTATAAATTCACCCCTCCACTTT,TRBJ1-6,TRBV30,TRBD1,-
CASSQEMLNYGYTF,TGCGCCAGCAGCCAAGAAATGCTAAACTATGGCTACACCTTC,TRBJ1-2,TRBV4-1,-,-
CASSLGLASGTQYF,TGTGCCAGCAGCTTAGGACTAGCGAGTGGGACCCAGTACTTC,TRBJ2-5,TRBV7-2,TRBD2,-
CASSGQGAGNTIYF,TGTGCCAGCAGTGGCCAGGGGGCTGGAAACACCATATATTTT,TRBJ1-3,TRBV2,TRBD1,-
CASSRETDMNTEAFF,TGTGCCAGCTCACGGGAGACAGACATGAACACTGAAGCTTTCTTT,TRBJ1-1,TRBV18,-,few
CASSRAGVKMETQYF,TGTGCCAGCAGTAGGGCAGGGGTAAAGATGGAGACCCAGTACTTC,TRBJ2-5,TRBV6-5,-,once
CASSVGSSYNEQFF,TGCGCCAGCTCGGTTGGGAGCTCCTACAATGAGCAGTTCTTC,TRBJ2-1,TRBV5-1,-,-
CASSPRVGLVTDTQYF,TGTGCCAGCAGCCCCCGCGTGGGGTTGGTGACAGATACGCAGTATTTT,TRBJ2-3,TRBV7-7,-,-
CASSLNGGRGYTF,TGTGCCAGCAGCTTGAACGGGGGACGAGGCTACACCTTC,TRBJ1-2,TRBV7-8,-,-
CASRGQVFGNTIYF,TGTGCCAGCAGGGGACAGGTGTTTGGAAACACCATATATTTT,TRBJ1-3,TRBV2,TRBD1,-
CASSFGRTGLETQYF,TGTGCCAGCAGCTTCGGGCGGACAGGGTTAGAGACCCAGTACTTC,TRBJ2-5,TRBV7-2,TRBD1,-
CAISESAPQPQHF,TGTGCCATCAGTGAGTCAGCGCCCCAGCCCCAGCATTTT,TRBJ1-5,TRBV10-3,-,-
CASSAGTGMFNEQFF,TGTGCCAGCAGCGCTGGGACAGGGATGTTCAATGAGCAGTTCTTC,TRBJ2-1,TRBV5-6,TRBD1,-
CASSQTGTGPYEQYF,TGCGCCAGCAGCCAAACCGGGACGGGACCCTACGAGCAGTACTTC,TRBJ2-7,TRBV4-1,-,once
CAISDWGNTEAFF,TGTGCCATCAGTGATTGGGGCAACACTGAAGCTTTCTTT,TRBJ1-1,TRBV10-3,-,-
CASSRAADYGYTF,TGCGCCAGCAGCCGAGCGGCAGACTATGGCTACACCTTC,TRBJ1-2,TRBV5-1,-,-
CASSLAEYGYTF,TGTGCCAGCAGCTTAGCAGAGTATGGCTACACCTTC,TRBJ1-2,TRBV7-9,-,few
CAIKPRDRDQIHYSNQPQHF,TGTGCCATCAAGCCTAGAGACAGGGACCAAATACATTATAGCAATCAGCCCCAGCATTTT,TRBJ1-5,TRBV21-1,-,-
CASSFRSGTEYEQYF,TGCGCCAGCAGCTTTAGGTCTGGGACAGAATACGAGCAGTACTTC,TRBJ2-7,TRBV5-1,TRBD1,few
CASSQREALNTEAFF,TGCGCCAGCAGCCAAAGGGAGGCTTTGAACACTGAAGCTTTCTTT,TRBJ1-1,TRBV4-1,-,-
CASSKPPGQGYGYTF,TGTGCCAGCAGCAAACCTCCTGGACAGGGATATGGCTACACCTTC,TRBJ1-2,TRBV7-2,TRBD1,-
CASSATEAGELFF,TGTGCCAGCAGTGCGACAGAGGCCGGGGAGCTGTTTTTT,TRBJ2-2,TRBV6-1,-,-
CASRQEEKLFF,TGTGCCAGTCGACAGGAGGAAAAACTGTTTTTT,TRBJ1-4,TRBV30,-,-
CASSPELSSYEQYF,TGTGCCAGCTCACCAGAACTCAGCTCCTACGAGCAGTACTTC,TRBJ2-7,TRBV18,-,-
CASMKQGGGQPQHF,TGTGCCAGCATGAAGCAGGGGGGAGGTCAGCCCCAGCATTTT,TRBJ1-5,TRBV6-1,TRBD1,-
CAWSPPGGYGYTF,TGTGCCTGGAGTCCGCCCGGAGGCTATGGCTACACCTTC,TRBJ1-2,TRBV30,-,-
CASSSGGGANVLTF,TGTGCCAGCAGTTCGGGTGGTGGGGCCAACGTCCTGACTTTC,TRBJ2-6,TRBV6-6,-,-
CASSSTPDNEQFF,TGTGCCAGCAGTTCGACTCCCGACAATGAGCAGTTCTTC,TRBJ2-1,TRBV27,-,-
CASSTRDAPYGYTF,TGTGCCAGTAGTACCCGGGACGCTCCCTATGGCTACACCTTC,TRBJ1-2,TRBV19,-,-
CASSPRTGGRGTQYF,TGTGCCAGCAGCCCCCGGACAGGGGGTAGGGGGACCCAGTACTTC,TRBJ2-5,TRBV5-6,TRBD1,-
CASSQARTGYNSPLHF,TGCGCCAGCAGCCAAGCCCGGACAGGCTATAATTCACCCCTCCACTTT,TRBJ1-6,TRBV4-1,TRBD1,few